This T cell receptor beta chain was sequenced in a study of relationships among human T cell subsets. The T cell receptor alpha and beta CDR3 regions were amplified from mRNA by semiquantitative ARM-PCR. Exponential amplification used communal superprimers after tagged nested gene-specific primers in ARM-PCR. TCRdb processed the multiplex PCR reads anew with MiXCR; each CDR3 protein has one entry. The data show about 2,800 distinct CDR3 sequences, with approximately 84% seen just once and 15% to 20% held by the top ten. Germline loops: CDR1 DFQATT, CDR2 SNEGSKA (reference sequence). This CDR3 comprises 14 residues. Trimming removed 0 bases at V and 6 bases at J, with 15 bases between. T cell subsets were isolated with antibody-coated magnetic beads.

Sequences were obtained from total T cells sorted from blood. This receptor was obtained from a man in his forties or fifties in good health. This sequence joins TRBV20-1 and TRBJ2-7; maybe TRBD2 (5 bases). The CDR3 DNA reads TGCAGTGCTAGAGATCCCTCGGATCGGGGCGAGCAGTACTTC. Its translation is CSARDPSDRGEQYF.